These T cell receptor beta chains were read from a single sample in a study of blood T cell repertoires in COVID-19. Data came from immunoSEQ multiplex PCR; TCRdb stores just in-frame clones and leaves some out. The sample records roughly 250,000 clones, approximately 86% being singletons. Sequencing was carried out using PBMCs or T cells enriched from blood (not recorded which). The receptors were gathered from a woman under 40 with acute COVID-19. Each CDR3 is given without its conserved first and last residue. Each record gives: CDR3 length, V gene, J gene, CDR3 protein.

>10|TRBV10-3|TRBJ1-2
ATPGARDGYT
>10|TRBV19|TRBJ1-2
ASTNPNYGYT
>10|TRBV29-1|TRBJ2-1
SVELEGPEQF
>13|TRBV6-4|TRBJ1-3
ASSAGGDSGNTIY
>14|TRBV9|TRBJ1-3
ASSVGDSVSGNTIY
>13|TRBV5-1|TRBJ2-3
ASSLGQGSTDTQY
>11|TRBV4-1|TRBJ2-5
ASSQEAAGTQY
>13|TRBV7-9|TRBJ2-7
ASSFVQGADYEQY
>11|TRBV7-9|TRBJ2-1
ASSLGGERAQF
>13|TRBV10-2|TRBJ2-1
ASSGQGNLYNEQF
>12|TRBV5-1|TRBJ2-3
ASSPSGSADTQY
>11|TRBV28|TRBJ1-4
ASSTGGNEKLF
>12|TRBV6-5|TRBJ2-7
ASRYLQGVYEQY
>11|TRBV7-9|TRBJ2-3
ASSWTVTDTQY
>12|TRBV7-9|TRBJ2-3
ASSLVDITDTQY
>12|TRBV28|TRBJ1-2
ASSLDRGNYGYT
>12|TRBV7-3|TRBJ2-2
ASSSTGGTGELF
>8|TRBV20-1|TRBJ2-5
SATGETQY
>13|TRBV19|TRBJ2-5
ASSIPGHPTETQY
>11|TRBV27|TRBJ1-1
ASSLTGGTEAF
>10|TRBV5-4|TRBJ2-5
ASSPEGETQY
>13|TRBV6-5|TRBJ2-1
ASSWGTSGNNEQF
>11|TRBV27|TRBJ2-7
ASSLQGTHEQY
>12|TRBV29-1|TRBJ2-5
SVGGPARGETQY
>12|TRBV6-5|TRBJ1-1
ASSYRGGVTEAF
>18|TRBV11-3|TRBJ1-5
ASSLASPNHGTGVGQPQH
>12|TRBV28|TRBJ1-5
ASRTGQSYQPQH
>13|TRBV28|TRBJ1-2
ASSPPAAASYGYT
>12|TRBV29-1|TRBJ1-1
SAGPGDGGTEAF
>11|TRBV28|TRBJ1-1
ASIAGGFAEAF
>13|TRBV6-5|TRBJ1-1
ASSSEGAIGTEAF
>15|TRBV10-3|TRBJ1-6
ANHPYRTGVINSPLH
>14|TRBV5-8|TRBJ2-4
ASSLRVYLAKNIQY
>13|TRBV5-3|TRBJ2-2
ARSPRRYSTGELF
>9|TRBV7-9|TRBJ2-1
ASSLYYEQF
>15|TRBV4-1|TRBJ2-3
ASSPSPGETSTDTQY
>9|TRBV5-4|TRBJ2-2
ASSLRGELF
>9|TRBV9|TRBJ1-1
ASSPTREAF
>13|TRBV2|TRBJ2-3
ASSEAASLTDTQY
>11|TRBV27|TRBJ2-7
ASSLGPSGEQY